Following are 24 T cell receptor beta chains from one sample sequenced in a study of shared clonotypes between healthy human individuals. Produced via immunoSEQ multiplex PCR; TCRdb's table is partial and in-frame only. The sample contains about 2 million clones, approximately 94% of which appear only once. CD45RO-negative, CCR7-positively selected cells formed the naive CD8 fraction, excluding terminally differentiated effector memory CD45RA+ cells. The source material was naive CD8+ T cells sorted from blood. These receptors came from a young man in good health.

The V and J genes are TRBV5-4 and TRBJ2-1; weak D call: TRBD1 (5 bases). Trimming took 4 bases from V and 5 from J, leaving 19 bases between them. Germline V CDR1 and CDR2: SGHNT, YYREEE (reference sequence). The CDR3 loop spans 16 amino acids. The CDR3 loop is CASSPGLGHADNEQFF. The CDR3 DNA reads as TGTGCCAGCAGCCCTGGGTTGGGGCACGCGGACAATGAGCAGTTCTTC.

V is TRBV5-6 and J is TRBJ2-1, with no clear D. V lost 3 bases to trimming and J lost 9 bases, with 10 bases between them. The CDR3 covers 12 residues. Germline CDR1 and CDR2: SGHDT and YYEEEE. The CDR3 spells CASSSMVAEQFF. For the CDR3, the DNA is TGTGCCAGCAGCTCAATGGTGGCTGAGCAGTTCTTC.

The chain employs TRBV30 and TRBJ2-7, with TRBD1 matching 7 bases. The germline gives CDR1 GTSNPN, CDR2 SVGIG (reference sequence). CDR3 size: 14 residues. Unmatched junction bases numbered 5, after V lost 1 base and J lost 2 bases. The chain's CDR3 is CAWSEWTGAYEQYF. CDR3 sequence (DNA): TGTGCCTGGAGTGAATGGACAGGAGCCTACGAGCAGTACTTC.

The CDR3 DNA reads TGTGCCAGCAGCGGAGGGACAGGGACCTACGAGCAGTACTTC. Protein sequence: CASSGGTGTYEQYF. J is TRBJ2-7 and V is TRBV14; TRBD1 agrees at 9 bases. Germline V gene data show CDR1 as SGHDN and CDR2 as FVKESK. The CDR3 length is 14 residues. V was pared by 5 bases and J by 2 bases, with 4 bases of the junction left unmatched.

The chain couples TRBV5-1 to TRBJ2-7; tentative D call: TRBD2 (6 bases). The CDR3 consists of 13 residues. With 4 bases removed from V and 6 bases from J, the gap between germline ends came to 14 bases. CDR1 SGHRS and CDR2 YFSETQ come from the germline V gene. CDR3 region: CASSMEEGFEQYF. The CDR3 DNA follows: TGCGCCAGCAGCATGGAGGAGGGGTTCGAGCAGTACTTC.

The chain combines TRBV7-9 with TRBJ2-3, with a weak D call TRBD2 (6 bases). Germline values: CDR1 SEHNR, CDR2 FQNEAQ (reference sequence). Trimming left V 5 bases short and J 4 bases short, with 13 bases between. The CDR3 has 14 amino acids. This CDR3 is CASSLLGTPDTQYF. The CDR3 DNA sequence: TGTGCCAGCAGCCTACTGGGGACTCCAGATACGCAGTATTTT.

The chain joins TRBV11-2 to TRBJ2-7; possibly TRBD1 for D (6 bases). Germline loops: CDR1 SGHAT, CDR2 FQNNGV. The CDR3 totals 16 residues. Trimming pared 3 bases from V and 2 bases from J, leaving 17 bases between. The CDR3 reads CASSFVRVQGAYEQYF. The CDR3 DNA reads TGTGCCAGCAGCTTCGTACGTGTACAGGGTGCCTACGAGCAGTACTTC.

J is TRBJ1-2 and V is TRBV7-9, with no clear D. The length of the CDR3 is 14 residues. Germline assignment: CDR1 SEHNR and CDR2 FQNEAQ (reference sequence). V dropped 2 bases and J dropped 8 bases, with 15 bases sitting between them. The CDR3: CASSLKGLEGGYTF. Written as DNA, the CDR3 is TGTGCCAGCAGCTTAAAAGGCTTGGAGGGAGGCTACACCTTC.

The V and J genes are TRBV27 and TRBJ2-2; D perhaps matches TRBD2 (6 bases). Germline V gene lookup returns CDR1 MNHEY and CDR2 SMNVEV (reference sequence). V was cut by 3 bases and J by 6 bases, with 11 bases left in between. The CDR3 has 14 amino acids. CDR3 sequence reads: CASSFQEGPGELFF. DNA of the CDR3: TGTGCCAGCAGTTTCCAGGAGGGTCCCGGGGAGCTGTTTTTT.

This clone was counted once. This chain uses TRBV2 with TRBJ2-7; D is possibly TRBD1 or TRBD2 (5 bases each). CDR1 and CDR2 from the germline V gene are SNHLY and FYNNEI. V dropped 9 bases and J dropped 3 bases, with 15 bases sitting between them. This CDR3 contains 13 residues. The CDR3 DNA reads as TGTGCCAGTCAATGGGACCCAATCTACGAGCAGTACTTC. Its translation: CASQWDPIYEQYF. The full variable domain, with the rest looked up from reference TRBV2 and TRBJ2-7, is EPEVTQTPSHQVTQMGQEVILRCVPISNHLYFYWYRQILGQKVEFLVSFYNNEISEKSEIFDDQFSVERPDGSNFTLKIRSTKLEDSAMYFCASQWDPIYEQYFGPGTRLTVT.

In the case of this clone: Other DNA variants within this sample encode the same CDR3. The chain couples TRBV27 to TRBJ2-7; a possible D gene is TRBD2 (6 bases). CDR3 length: 15 amino acids. V lost 2 bases and J lost 0, with 11 bases in between. Germline V gene lookup returns CDR1 MNHEY and CDR2 SMNVEV (reference sequence). The CDR3 is CASSLRTGLSYEQYF. CDR3 bases: TGTGCCAGCAGTTTACGGACGGGACTCTCCTACGAGCAGTACTTC.

The genes are TRBV4-1 and TRBJ2-3; D gene unclear. The CDR3 totals 16 residues. V gave up 4 bases and J gave up 0 bases, with 14 bases separating them. Per germline, CDR1 MGHRA and CDR2 YSYEKL. This CDR3 is CASSPLPIPSTDTQYF. CDR3 DNA sequence: TGCGCCAGCAGCCCCCTCCCAATACCTAGCACAGATACGCAGTATTTT.

The chain carries TRBV4-1 and TRBJ2-7; a weak D match, TRBD1 (5 bases). CDR1 is MGHRA, CDR2 YSYEKL, per germline. The CDR3 spans 15 residues. The V end was cut by 0 bases, the J end by 1 base, with 10 bases between. The CDR3: CASSQEGAASYEQYF. DNA for the CDR3: TGCGCCAGCAGCCAAGAAGGGGCGGCTTCCTACGAGCAGTACTTC.

This chain connects TRBV9 to TRBJ1-1; tentative D call: TRBD1 (5 bases). Germline V gives CDR1 SGDLS, CDR2 YYNGEE. Trimming shortened V by 3 bases and J by 0 bases, and 9 bases separated the two germline ends. The CDR3 totals 14 residues. The CDR3 is CASSAGIMNTEAFF. The CDR3 DNA reads TGTGCCAGCAGCGCAGGGATTATGAACACTGAAGCTTTCTTT.

Concerning this clone: Other DNA sequences within the sample encode an identical CDR3. The CDR3 here is CASSVGQGNYEQYF. The CDR3 DNA reads as TGTGCCAGCAGCGTCGGCCAGGGGAACTACGAGCAGTACTTC. The chain links TRBV9 to TRBJ2-7; perhaps TRBD1 as D (6 bases). The CDR3 has 14 amino acids. CDR1 and CDR2 (germline): SGDLS, YYNGEE. The V and J ends lost 2 bases and 3 bases respectively, with 12 bases between them.

The gene calls are TRBV29-1 and TRBJ1-1, with D uncertain. CDR1 SQVTM and CDR2 ANQGSEA come from the germline V gene. Trimming cost V 7 bases and J 6 bases, with 18 bases left between them. The CDR3 extends over 13 amino acids. The chain's CDR3 is CSAVDVDQAEAFF. DNA of the CDR3: TGCAGCGCTGTCGACGTCGACCAGGCTGAAGCTTTCTTT.

The V and J genes are TRBV5-8 and TRBJ2-7; D is ambiguous. The CDR3 contains 13 residues. Germline values: CDR1 SGHTS, CDR2 YDEGEE. The V end lost 2 bases, the J end lost 2 bases, and 8 bases lay between the germline ends. The CDR3 DNA follows: TGTGCCAGCAGCTTCGGCAGGACCTACGAGCAGTACTTC. It specifies CASSFGRTYEQYF.

This chain links TRBV9 with TRBJ2-7, with 9 bases lining up with TRBD1. The junction had 5 bases not matched to a gene; V was cut back by 4 bases and J by 6 bases. The germline V gene encodes CDR1 SGDLS and CDR2 YYNGEE. The CDR3 spans 13 residues. The CDR3 sequence: CASSPGQGFEQYF. CDR3 sequence (DNA): TGTGCCAGCAGCCCGGGACAGGGATTCGAGCAGTACTTC.

CDR3 nucleotide sequence: TGTGCCAGCCGCTTGACAGGGGGCTTCACCGGGGAGCTGTTTTTT. Translation: CASRLTGGFTGELFF. This chain joins TRBV6-5 and TRBJ2-2, with 10 bases that match TRBD1. V lost 8 bases to trimming and J lost 4 bases; unmatched junction nucleotides: 7. The CDR3 covers 15 residues. Germline V lookup: CDR1 MNHEY, CDR2 SVGAGI.

In regard to this clone: Other DNA variants within this sample encode the same CDR3. V is TRBV7-3 and J is TRBJ2-3, with 9 nucleotides matching TRBD1. The germline V gene encodes CDR1 SGHTA and CDR2 FQGTGA. The ends lost 4 bases at V and 3 bases at J; junction bases unmatched: 2. CDR3 length: 14 amino acids. The CDR3 region is CASSSGQGTDTQYF. CDR3 in DNA: TGTGCCAGCAGCTCCGGACAGGGGACAGATACGCAGTATTTT.

The chain joins TRBV19 to TRBJ2-7, with 7 bases identical to TRBD1. CDR3 length: 18 residues. CDR1 and CDR2 from the germline V gene are LNHDA and SQIVND (reference sequence). V was pared by 4 bases and J by 0 bases, with 15 bases of the junction left unmatched. The CDR3 loop reads CASSTTVETGSGSYEQYF. The CDR3 DNA reads TGTGCCAGTAGTACCACGGTAGAGACAGGGTCCGGCTCCTACGAGCAGTACTTC.

The CDR3 nucleotides read TGTGCCAGCACTCTCCGGGGGGACCGAGGGGTGGACGAGCAGTACTTC. Its protein product is CASTLRGDRGVDEQYF. The chain couples TRBV7-2 to TRBJ2-7; 7 bases align to TRBD2. Losses at the gene ends were 7 bases for V and 5 bases for J; bases not matched to a gene: 17. This CDR3 has 16 amino acids. Germline loops: CDR1 SGHTA, CDR2 FQGNSA.

Only a few counts were recorded for this clone. The gene calls are TRBV27 and TRBJ2-7; D is undetermined. Germline values: CDR1 MNHEY, CDR2 SMNVEV (reference sequence). V dropped 3 bases and J dropped 2 bases, with 14 bases sitting between them. CDR3 length equals 15 residues. The CDR3 reads CASSFSPHGTYEQYF. The CDR3 nucleotides are TGTGCCAGCAGTTTCTCTCCACACGGAACCTACGAGCAGTACTTC.

This clone was seen a handful of times. The V and J genes are TRBV5-1 and TRBJ1-3; possible D gene TRBD1, 6 bases. Trimming cost V 2 bases and J 0 bases, with 12 bases left between them. CDR3 length: 16 residues. CDR1 SGHRS and CDR2 YFSETQ come from the germline V gene. CDR3 sequence: CASSFHGQSSGNTIYF. The CDR3 bases are TGCGCCAGCAGCTTTCACGGACAGAGCTCTGGAAACACCATATATTTT.